Below, 22 T cell receptor beta chains from the same sample are listed, as sequenced in a study of shared clonotypes between healthy human individuals. Profiling relied on immunoSEQ multiplex PCR, and the TCRdb table lists in-frame clones only, not all of them. The sample holds about 2.4 million clones, approximately 93% seen once. Sequencing was performed on naive CD4+ T cells from PBMCs. Subset meaning: CD45RA+ positively selected. The receptors shown here come from a man in his late teens or twenties in good health. Some clones in this sample may be carry-over from other donors' samples.

The chain combines TRBV5-1 with TRBJ2-1; TRBD2 matches at 14 bases. Germline V CDR1 and CDR2: SGHRS, YFSETQ. V lost 0 bases and J lost 1; bases outside the gene matches: 12. The CDR3 is made up of 21 amino acids. Here the CDR3 reads CASSLGYPGLAGVRSYNEQFF. The CDR3 coding sequence is TGCGCCAGCAGCTTGGGGTATCCGGGACTAGCGGGAGTGAGATCCTACAATGAGCAGTTCTTC.

The V call is TRBV28, the J call TRBJ2-3, with TRBD2 as a possible D gene (5 bases). Germline V CDR1 and CDR2: MDHEN, SYDVKM. The CDR3 consists of 16 residues. V lost 7 bases, J lost 2 bases, and 19 bases lay in between. The CDR3 sequence is CASTRVSGFLTDTQYF. For the CDR3, the DNA is TGTGCCAGCACCCGGGTGAGCGGTTTTCTCACAGATACGCAGTATTTT.

The rearrangement uses TRBV5-1 and TRBJ1-4, with D unclear. V lost 2 bases and J 8 bases, leaving 13 bases between the germline ends. The CDR3 spans 14 residues. The V gene's germline CDR1 is SGHRS and CDR2 YFSETQ. The DNA for the CDR3 is TGCGCCAGCAGCTTAGGATCCCCCTTCGAAAAACTGTTTTTT. Amino acid sequence: CASSLGSPFEKLFF.

This chain links TRBV30 with TRBJ2-7; TRBD1 is a possible D gene (5 bases). V lost 0 bases to trimming and J lost 1 base, with 13 bases between them. Germline lookup yields CDR1 GTSNPN and CDR2 SVGIG (reference sequence). The CDR3 contains 15 residues. The DNA of the CDR3 is TGTGCCTGGAGTGTACTGGGTTCAGGGTCCTACGAGCAGTACTTC. Protein product: CAWSVLGSGSYEQYF.

The chain carries TRBV18 and TRBJ2-3; the match to TRBD2 covers 16 bases. Germline V CDR1 and CDR2: KGHSH, LQKENI. The V gene end was trimmed by 4 bases and the J gene end by 5 bases; junction bases not matched to a gene: 6. CDR3 size: 17 residues. For the CDR3, the DNA is TGTGCCAGCTCACAGGGACTAGCGGGAGGGCCTGGAGATACGCAGTATTTT. This gives the protein CASSQGLAGGPGDTQYF.

The chain links TRBV7-2 to TRBJ1-2; D is unclear. Germline loops: CDR1 SGHTA, CDR2 FQGNSA. Trimming stripped 1 base from V and 4 bases from J, with 7 bases between. The CDR3 contains 13 residues. CDR3 sequence: CASSLGLFYGYTF. The CDR3 DNA reads as TGTGCCAGCAGCTTAGGATTATTCTATGGCTACACCTTC.

This clone has a single count. This chain uses TRBV5-8 with TRBJ2-5; the D is unclear. The V end lost 1 base, the J end lost 4 bases, and 5 bases lay between the germline ends. This CDR3 comprises 12 residues. Germline loops: CDR1 SGHTS, CDR2 YDEGEE. CDR3 in amino acids: CASSLWGETQYF. Written as DNA, the CDR3 is TGTGCCAGCAGCTTGTGGGGAGAGACCCAGTACTTC.

This chain uses TRBV5-1 with TRBJ2-1; 13 bases align to TRBD2. Unmatched junction bases numbered 9, after V lost 5 bases and J lost 4 bases. CDR1 is SGHRS and CDR2 is YFSETQ in the germline V gene. CDR3 length equals 17 residues. This CDR3 is CASSHGLAGVDYNEQFF. DNA of the CDR3: TGCGCCAGCAGTCACGGACTAGCGGGAGTGGATTACAATGAGCAGTTCTTC.

The chain uses TRBV19 and TRBJ1-2, with D possibly TRBD1 on 6 matching bases. Trimming cost V 11 bases and J 7 bases, with 17 bases left between them. The CDR3 is made up of 12 amino acids. Germline CDR1 reads LNHDA; CDR2 reads SQIVND (reference sequence). The CDR3: CAFPAGEGGYTF. DNA for the CDR3: TGTGCCTTCCCGGCAGGGGAGGGTGGCTACACCTTC.

This clone was found once. The genes are TRBV7-2 and TRBJ2-3; D possibly matches TRBD1 or TRBD2 (5 bases each). Germline CDR1 and CDR2: SGHTA and FQGNSA. This CDR3 has 15 residues. Trimming took off 5 bases at V and 3 bases at J, with 15 bases between the two ends. Written as DNA, the CDR3 is TGTGCCAGCAGCCCCCGAGGGGAGAAAACAGATACGCAGTATTTT. Its translation: CASSPRGEKTDTQYF.

The chain couples TRBV7-2 to TRBJ2-1; 11 positions agree with TRBD2. This CDR3 has 18 residues. The ends lost 2 bases at V and 8 bases at J; junction bases unmatched: 14. CDR1 and CDR2 from the germline V gene are SGHTA and FQGNSA. The CDR3 sequence: CASSLLALTSGRVHEQFF. CDR3 DNA: TGTGCCAGCAGCTTATTGGCTCTAACTAGCGGGAGAGTTCATGAGCAGTTCTTC.

The chain combines TRBV18 with TRBJ1-3; no firm D call. Germline V gives CDR1 KGHSH, CDR2 LQKENI. Trimming removed 4 bases from V and 0 bases from J, with 13 bases in between. The length of the CDR3 is 16 residues. CDR3 nucleotide sequence: TGTGCCAGCTCACTCGCGGCGGGGAGCTCTGGAAACACCATATATTTT. Its protein is CASSLAAGSSGNTIYF.

The V and J genes are TRBV28 and TRBJ1-4; 10 bases fit TRBD1. CDR3 length equals 14 residues. J was trimmed by 11 bases and V by 7 bases; bases with no gene match: 10. The V gene's germline CDR1 is MDHEN and CDR2 SYDVKM. CDR3 protein: CASTSGQGPRKLFF. CDR3 DNA sequence: TGTGCCAGCACCTCGGGACAGGGGCCTCGGAAACTGTTTTTT.

This sequence joins TRBV5-1 and TRBJ2-1, with TRBD2 identical over 11 bases. The V segment lost 2 bases and the J segment 8 bases; nucleotides outside the gene matches: 9. The CDR3 covers 16 residues. Germline V gene lookup returns CDR1 SGHRS and CDR2 YFSETQ. CDR3 DNA: TGCGCCAGCAGCTTATCAACAATAGCGGGAGGGGATGAGCAGTTCTTC. As protein: CASSLSTIAGGDEQFF.

The gene calls are TRBV28 and TRBJ2-4; D possibly corresponds to TRBD1 (5 bases). Germline values: CDR1 MDHEN, CDR2 SYDVKM. Trimming took off 3 bases at V and 0 bases at J, with 18 bases between the two ends. The CDR3 consists of 18 residues. CDR3 region: CASSFTGHGELAKNIQYF. The CDR3 DNA reads TGTGCCAGCAGTTTTACAGGCCATGGGGAACTAGCCAAAAACATTCAGTACTTC.

The CDR3 DNA reads TGTGCCGTACAGGGGTTAGCCAAAAACATTCAGTACTTC. Amino acid sequence: CAVQGLAKNIQYF. The chain has TRBV6-5 and TRBJ2-4, with 7 nucleotides matching TRBD1. Germline loops: CDR1 MNHEY, CDR2 SVGAGI. V lost 11 bases to trimming and J lost 0 bases; unmatched junction nucleotides: 4. The CDR3 runs 13 residues.

The chain uses TRBV7-2 and TRBJ2-5, with 11 bases fitting TRBD2. The V segment lost 1 base and the J segment 11 bases; nucleotides outside the gene matches: 6. CDR1 SGHTA and CDR2 FQGNSA come from the germline V gene. CDR3 length: 14 amino acids. The chain's CDR3 is CASSLGLAGGEQYF. The CDR3, as DNA: TGTGCCAGCAGCTTAGGGTTAGCGGGAGGGGAGCAGTACTTC. The complete variable domain, with remaining parts taken from reference TRBV7-2 and TRBJ2-5, reads GAGVSQSPSNKVTEKGKDVELRCDPISGHTALYWYRQSLGQGLEFLIYFQGNSAPDKSGLPSDRFSAERTGGSVSTLTIQRTQQEDSAVYLCASSLGLAGGEQYFGPGTRLLVL.

CDR3 residues: CASRGPGPNTGELFF. CDR3 DNA sequence: TGTGCCAGCAGAGGGCCGGGACCGAACACCGGGGAGCTGTTTTTT. This sequence joins TRBV6-5 and TRBJ2-2; the D call may be TRBD1 or TRBD2 (5 bases each). The germline gives CDR1 MNHEY, CDR2 SVGAGI. This CDR3 spans 15 amino acids. Trimming stripped 6 bases from V and 0 bases from J, with 11 bases between.

The V and J genes are TRBV7-2 and TRBJ2-5; the D is unclear. This CDR3 has 14 amino acids. Germline CDR1 and CDR2: SGHTA and FQGNSA. The V end lost 8 bases, the J end lost 1 base, and 14 bases lay between the germline ends. CDR3 nucleotides: TGTGCCAGCTCTTTGTCAAGCGCCCAAGAGACCCAGTACTTC. It encodes CASSLSSAQETQYF.

The gene calls are TRBV28 and TRBJ2-3; maybe TRBD2 (6 bases). The V gene lost 7 bases and the J gene lost 0 bases, with 17 bases spanning the gap. The CDR3 runs to 16 residues. CDR1 is MDHEN, CDR2 SYDVKM, per germline. The CDR3 is CASTGVGVGSTDTQYF. In nucleotides, the CDR3 is TGTGCCAGCACGGGGGTGGGTGTAGGTAGCACAGATACGCAGTATTTT.

This chain uses TRBV11-2 with TRBJ1-2, with D possibly being TRBD1 (5 bases). Trimming took 0 bases from V and 8 from J, leaving 19 bases between them. This CDR3 is 16 amino acids long. Per germline, CDR1 SGHAT and CDR2 FQNNGV. CDR3 loop: CASSLDNLSGIDGYTF. In DNA form, the CDR3 reads TGTGCCAGCAGCTTAGATAATCTCTCAGGGATCGACGGCTACACCTTC. Variable domain in full (rest from reference TRBV11-2 and TRBJ1-2): EAGVAQSPRYKIIEKRQSVAFWCNPISGHATLYWYQQILGQGPKLLIQFQNNGVVDDSQLPKDRFSAERLKGVDSTLKIQPAKLEDSAVYLCASSLDNLSGIDGYTFGSGTRLTVV.

This clone was seen a single time. V gene TRBV7-8 combines with J gene TRBJ1-1, with D perhaps TRBD1 (5 bases). Germline V gives CDR1 SGHVS, CDR2 FQNEAQ. Trimming cost V 5 bases and J 0 bases, with 16 bases left between them. This CDR3 is 16 amino acids long. As DNA, the CDR3 is TGTGCCAGCAGCCAGGGACGCCCGCCGCTGAACACTGAAGCTTTCTTT. Its protein is CASSQGRPPLNTEAFF.